The rows below give T cell receptor beta chains drawn from one sample of a study of cytomegalovirus exposure and HLA in healthy donors. TCRdb's table, derived via immunoSEQ multiplex PCR, lists solely in-frame clones and lacks some. The sample shows 220,000 or so clones, over 70% of them seen only once. The sample was PBMCs. Source of these receptors: a woman in her 30s in good health and CMV-seropositive. CDR3s include the opening cysteine and the closing phenylalanine or tryptophan. The D gene is left open where the match is weak. Clone size is given for some rows only: seen once, a few or many times, or a class if the clone is expanded.

j_call d_call clone_size v_call cdr3_nt cdr3_aa
TRBJ2-1 - - TRBV19 TGTGCCAGTAGTATTTTGGGTGGGCCAAACAATGAGCAGTTCTTC CASSILGGPNNEQFF
TRBJ2-7 TRBD1 - TRBV2 TGTGCCAGCAGTGGGACAGGGGGCTACGAGCAGTACTTC CASSGTGGYEQYF
TRBJ2-5 - once TRBV4-1 TGCGCCAGCAGCCAAGGGGCAGAACAAGAGACCCAGTACTTC CASSQGAEQETQYF
TRBJ2-3 TRBD2 - TRBV7-9 TGTGCCAGCAGCTCGTTGGGACTAGCGACAGATACGCAGTATTTT CASSSLGLATDTQYF
TRBJ1-2 TRBD1 - TRBV2 TGTGCCAGCAGTGAAGGGACAGGGGGCGCAGCCTATGGCTACACCTTC CASSEGTGGAAYGYTF
TRBJ2-5 - - TRBV6-1 TGTGCCAGCAGTGCCGACCTTCAAGAGACCCAGTACTTC CASSADLQETQYF
TRBJ1-5 TRBD1 - TRBV19 TGTGCCAGTAGTATGGACAGGGGCGGGCAGCCCCAGCATTTT CASSMDRGGQPQHF
TRBJ1-3 - - TRBV6-5 TGTGCCAGCAGCCCGACCGATGGAAACACCATATATTTT CASSPTDGNTIYF
TRBJ2-1 TRBD2 - TRBV11-3 TGTGCCAGCAGCTCGGGACTAGCGGGCCAGGATGAGCAGTTCTTC CASSSGLAGQDEQFF
TRBJ2-5 - - TRBV5-1 TGCGCCAGCAGCAAACAGGACCAAGAGACCCAGTACTTC CASSKQDQETQYF
TRBJ2-2 - - TRBV9 TGTGCCAGCAGCGTAGCACTTTTAAACACCGGGGAGCTGTTTTTT CASSVALLNTGELFF
TRBJ2-5 TRBD2 - TRBV7-2 TGTGCCAGCAGCTTAGTGCTAGCGGGCCAAGAGACCCAGTACTTC CASSLVLAGQETQYF
TRBJ1-1 TRBD1 once TRBV29-1 TGCAGCGTTGAAGATTTAAGGGACAGGGGGCGGGAAGCTTTCTTT CSVEDLRDRGREAFF
TRBJ2-7 - few TRBV6-1 TGTGCCAGCAGTGAAGGGGGGTCGGCGCAGTACTTC CASSEGGSAQYF
TRBJ2-7 - once TRBV5-1 TGCGCCAGCAGCCGACCGGGACAAGTCTACGAGCAGTACTTC CASSRPGQVYEQYF
TRBJ2-2 TRBD1 - TRBV5-1 TGCGCCAGCAGCCCCTTCGGGACAGGGGTTCTTCGGGTCACCGGGGAGCTGTTTTTT CASSPFGTGVLRVTGELFF
TRBJ2-7 - - TRBV6-1 TGTGCCAGCAGTGAGCACTACTCCCGGGGAGCGGCCCTCTACGAGCAGTACTTC CASSEHYSRGAALYEQYF
TRBJ2-7 - - TRBV6-5 TGTGCCAGCAGTTACTCAAAGAGCTACGAGCAGTACTTC CASSYSKSYEQYF
TRBJ1-2 - - TRBV2 TGTGCCAGCAGAGGAGGAGACGTTTTGTTGAGTGGCTACACCTTC CASRGGDVLLSGYTF
TRBJ1-5 - - TRBV30 TGTGCCTGGAGTCCCCCGGGGGGGAACTTGGCGGAACATCAGCCCCAGCATTTT CAWSPPGGNLAEHQPQHF
TRBJ1-2 - - TRBV6-5 TGTGCCAGCAGTTACAGTACCAGGGAGAGGAACTATGGCTACACCTTC CASSYSTRERNYGYTF
TRBJ2-1 - - TRBV27 TGTGCCAGCAGTTTATCGCCGGTTACAGGGTTCAATGAGCAGTTCTTC CASSLSPVTGFNEQFF
TRBJ2-1 - - TRBV28 TGTGCCAGCACCCCCCGTTTGGGGATCTACAATGAGCAGTTCTTC CASTPRLGIYNEQFF
TRBJ2-7 TRBD2 - TRBV29-1 TGCAGCGCTTACGGGACTAGCTTGACGGGCGAGCAGTACTTC CSAYGTSLTGEQYF
TRBJ2-7 - - TRBV13 TGTGCCAGCAGCTCCAGGGTATCCTACGAGCAGTACTTC CASSSRVSYEQYF
TRBJ2-7 - - TRBV28 TGTGCCAGCTCTCTGACCACAGGGTACGGAGAGCAGTACTTC CASSLTTGYGEQYF
TRBJ2-1 - - TRBV10-1 TGCGCCAGCAGTGAGATACAGGACAATGAGCAGTTCTTC CASSEIQDNEQFF
TRBJ2-1 TRBD2 - TRBV7-2 TGTGCCAGCAGCTTAGCCGGGGGGGATTACAATGAGCAGTTCTTC CASSLAGGDYNEQFF
TRBJ2-5 - - TRBV30 TGTGCCTGGGTGCGCCAAGAGACCCAGTACTTC CAWVRQETQYF
TRBJ2-5 - few TRBV29-1 TGCAGCGTTGAAGATCAACAGGGTCGGGAGACCCAGTACTTC CSVEDQQGRETQYF
TRBJ2-7 TRBD1 - TRBV7-9 TGTGCCAGCAGCTCGGGACAGGGGGCGATCGAGCAGTACTTC CASSSGQGAIEQYF
TRBJ1-5 - - TRBV7-9 TGTGCCAGCAGTCTTACTGGCAATCAGCCCCAGCATTTT CASSLTGNQPQHF
TRBJ2-7 TRBD2 - TRBV13 TGTGCCAGCAGCCCTAGGACTAGCGGGAGATGGGACTCCTACGAGCAGTACTTC CASSPRTSGRWDSYEQYF
TRBJ2-5 TRBD1 - TRBV29-1 TGCAGCGTTTTGGGACAGGGGGAAGAGACCCAGTACTTC CSVLGQGEETQYF
TRBJ2-7 - few TRBV7-2 TGTGCCAGCAGCTTACGGCTTTACGAGCAGTACTTC CASSLRLYEQYF
TRBJ2-5 - - TRBV6-5 TGTGCCAGCAGCCAGGTTGAGGGGGAGACCCAGTACTTC CASSQVEGETQYF
TRBJ1-2 - few TRBV4-2 TGTGCCAGCAGCCAAAAGGGGAAGTCTGGCTACACCTTC CASSQKGKSGYTF
TRBJ2-1 TRBD2 - TRBV5-1 TGCGCCAGCAGCTTGTACCGACTAGCGGGAGGGCCAGGGGATGAGCAGTTCTTC CASSLYRLAGGPGDEQFF
TRBJ2-1 - - TRBV20-1 TGCAGCCCGAGGGGGGAGAATGAGCAGTTCTTC CSPRGENEQFF
TRBJ2-3 TRBD2 - TRBV28 TGTGCCAGCAGACCTAGCGGGACCCTCACAGATACGCAGTATTTT CASRPSGTLTDTQYF
TRBJ2-7 - - TRBV5-6 TGTGCCAGCAGCTTAACGTGGACAGCGGGGTACGAGCAGTACTTC CASSLTWTAGYEQYF
TRBJ1-5 - - TRBV4-1 TGCGCCAGCAGAAAAAGCAGGGTCGGGAGTCAGCCCCAGCATTTT CASRKSRVGSQPQHF
TRBJ1-5 - few TRBV6-5 TGTGCCAGCAGTTTCCCGGTCGGGGACAGCAATCAGCCCCAGCATTTT CASSFPVGDSNQPQHF
TRBJ1-2 - - TRBV6-5 TGTGCCAGCAGTCGACAATCACGGACCTATGGCTACACCTTC CASSRQSRTYGYTF
TRBJ2-5 TRBD1 - TRBV2 TGTGCCAGCAGCTCGACAGGGACGGTAGGGACCCAGTACTTC CASSSTGTVGTQYF
TRBJ1-2 TRBD1 - TRBV6-6 TGTGCCAGCAGCCCAGGGGGCACCTCTAACTATGGCTACACCTTC CASSPGGTSNYGYTF
TRBJ2-5 - - TRBV27 TGTGCCAGCAGTCCCCGACAGCAAGAGACCCAGTACTTC CASSPRQQETQYF
TRBJ2-7 - - TRBV12-1 TGTGCCAGCAGCTCCTTGTCGGAAGGCGAGCAGTACTTC CASSSLSEGEQYF
TRBJ2-2 - - TRBV5-1 TGCGCCAGCAGCCCAGGACAGATAAACACCGGGGAGCTGTTTTTT CASSPGQINTGELFF
TRBJ1-1 TRBD1 - TRBV10-3 TGTGCCATCAGTGAGCCCGGGACAGGGGTATCGACTGAAGCTTTCTTT CAISEPGTGVSTEAFF
TRBJ1-1 - - TRBV9 TGTGCCAGCAGCGTAGGGGGCCGGCGAACTGAAGCTTTCTTT CASSVGGRRTEAFF
TRBJ2-5 - - TRBV4-1 TGCGCCAGCAGCCAAGGGAGTATGGTGTTAGGTGGGAAAGAGACCCAGTACTTC CASSQGSMVLGGKETQYF
TRBJ1-3 TRBD1 - TRBV30 TGTGCCGAGGGACAGAACTCTGGAAACACCATATATTTT CAEGQNSGNTIYF